This entry lists 16 T cell receptor beta chains sequenced from one sample in a study of cytomegalovirus exposure and HLA in healthy donors. The PCR made use of 60 Vbeta and 13 Jbeta primers. Generated by immunoSEQ multiplex PCR, the TCRdb table keeps only in-frame clones and is missing some. The sample has 85,000 to 130,000 clones, 65% to 85% seen once. The sequencing sample was made of PBMCs. The receptor set was obtained from a male donor in good health and CMV-seropositive.

The V and J genes are TRBV7-2 and TRBJ2-7, with a weak D call TRBD2 (5 bases). V was trimmed by 6 bases and J by 7 bases, leaving 13 bases between them. Germline V gives CDR1 SGHTA, CDR2 FQGNSA. This CDR3 is built from 12 residues. The CDR3 sequence: CASRGATGEQYF. The CDR3 nucleotides read TGTGCCAGCAGGGGAGCTACGGGGGAGCAGTACTTC.

The V call is TRBV2, the J call TRBJ1-2, with TRBD1 matching 9 bases. The germline CDR1 and CDR2 sequences are SNHLY and FYNNEI. This CDR3 comprises 14 residues. J was trimmed by 6 bases and V by 4 bases; bases with no gene match: 6. DNA of the CDR3: TGTGCCAGCAGTGTGGACAGGGGTGCCAATGGCTACACCTTC. Protein sequence: CASSVDRGANGYTF.

The rearrangement links TRBV15 to TRBJ2-5; no clear D. The length of the CDR3 is 13 residues. The V gene's germline CDR1 is LNHNV and CDR2 YYDKDF (reference sequence). Between the trimmed V and J ends, which lost 4 bases and 3 bases, there was a span of 9 bases. The chain's CDR3 is CATSINVEETQYF. For the CDR3, the DNA is TGTGCCACCAGCATTAACGTAGAAGAGACCCAGTACTTC.

Within the sample, this clone is medium-sized. The chain couples TRBV7-6 to TRBJ2-1, with D possibly matching TRBD2 (6 bases). V was shortened by 1 base and J by 7 bases, with 11 bases between the two germline ends. The germline V gene encodes CDR1 SGHVS and CDR2 FNYEAQ. This CDR3 is built from 14 residues. The DNA of the CDR3 is TGTGCCAGCAGCTTAGTTTTGGGAGGAAATGAGCAGTTCTTC. It translates to CASSLVLGGNEQFF.

This clone has a handful of counts. The chain carries TRBV27 and TRBJ2-3; D gene ambiguous. Germline loops: CDR1 MNHEY, CDR2 SMNVEV (reference sequence). Trimming pared 6 bases from V and 1 base from J, leaving 14 bases between. The CDR3 sequence is 15 residues long. The CDR3 sequence is CASSSLRRGTDTQYF. Here the CDR3 DNA reads TGTGCCAGCAGCTCACTCCGACGGGGCACAGATACGCAGTATTTT.

The chain carries TRBV6-5 and TRBJ1-2, with D possibly TRBD1 on 6 matching bases. Germline values: CDR1 MNHEY, CDR2 SVGAGI. Trimming took off 2 bases at V and 8 bases at J, with 12 bases between the two ends. There are 13 residues in the CDR3. The CDR3 here is CASSYHNRDGYTF. In DNA form, the CDR3 reads TGTGCCAGCAGTTACCATAACAGGGACGGCTACACCTTC.

The chain joins TRBV15 to TRBJ2-7, with 9 bases matching TRBD2. V lost 3 bases to trimming and J lost 2 bases; unmatched junction nucleotides: 2. CDR1 is LNHNV and CDR2 is YYDKDF in the germline V gene (reference sequence). The CDR3 spans 14 residues. This CDR3 is CATSRSGGPYEQYF. The CDR3 DNA follows: TGTGCCACCAGCAGGAGCGGGGGGCCCTACGAGCAGTACTTC.

This clone was detected a few times. The V call is TRBV15, the J call TRBJ2-7; TRBD2 agrees at 8 bases. This CDR3 is built from 16 residues. Germline CDR1 LNHNV, CDR2 YYDKDF (reference sequence). Germline trimming cut 0 bases from V and 0 bases from J; bases unmatched to any gene: 4. The CDR3 nucleotides read TGTGCCACCAGCAGAGAAGAGACTAGCGTCTCCTACGAGCAGTACTTC. Its protein product is CATSREETSVSYEQYF.

V is TRBV13 and J is TRBJ1-1; 7 bases fit TRBD1. With V trimmed by 10 bases and J by 1 base, 6 bases remained unmatched. Germline lookup yields CDR1 PRHDT and CDR2 FYEKMQ (reference sequence). The CDR3 is 13 residues long. The CDR3 DNA reads as TGTGCCACAGGGGACAGCCAGAACACTGAAGCTTTCTTT. This codes for CATGDSQNTEAFF.

This chain connects TRBV7-2 to TRBJ1-1; D gene ambiguous. Germline CDR1 is SGHTA and CDR2 is FQGNSA. The V gene lost 1 base and the J gene lost 0 bases, with 9 bases spanning the gap. The CDR3 is 15 residues long. The CDR3 DNA follows: TGTGCCAGCAGCTTAGTTTCGGGGTTGAACACTGAAGCTTTCTTT. This translates into CASSLVSGLNTEAFF. The full variable domain, rest sourced from reference TRBV7-2 and TRBJ1-1, is GAGVSQSPSNKVTEKGKDVELRCDPISGHTALYWYRQSLGQGLEFLIYFQGNSAPDKSGLPSDRFSAERTGGSVSTLTIQRTQQEDSAVYLCASSLVSGLNTEAFFGQGTRLTVV.

This chain uses TRBV9 with TRBJ2-7; a weak D match, TRBD1 (7 bases). Between the trimmed V and J ends, which lost 4 bases and 4 bases, there was a span of 15 bases. The germline V gene encodes CDR1 SGDLS and CDR2 YYNGEE. This CDR3 spans 14 amino acids. The CDR3 region is CASSQGGAAYEQYF. The DNA for the CDR3 is TGTGCCAGCAGCCAGGGGGGAGCGGCTTACGAGCAGTACTTC.

This clone was seen just once. V gene TRBV6-5 combines with J gene TRBJ2-5, with 8 bases that match TRBD1. Looked up from germline, CDR1 is MNHEY and CDR2 is SVGAGI. The CDR3 is made up of 15 amino acids. V gave up 6 bases and J gave up 5 bases; unmatched junction bases: 11. The CDR3: CASSLLGDRLETQYF. DNA for the CDR3: TGTGCCAGCAGCCTTCTGGGGGACAGGCTTGAGACCCAGTACTTC.

This clone turned up a few times. The genes are TRBV28 and TRBJ1-1; D uncertain. CDR3 length: 13 amino acids. Trimming left V 3 bases short and J 3 bases short, with 8 bases between. Germline lookup yields CDR1 MDHEN and CDR2 SYDVKM. CDR3: CASSFGRDTEAFF. CDR3 DNA sequence: TGTGCCAGCAGTTTCGGGAGGGACACTGAAGCTTTCTTT.

This clone has more than one count but fewer than ten. The chain carries TRBV14 and TRBJ2-5; 10 bases match TRBD2. V lost 2 bases to trimming and J lost 1 base; unmatched junction nucleotides: 13. The CDR3 sequence is 19 residues long. The germline V gene encodes CDR1 SGHDN and CDR2 FVKESK. The DNA for the CDR3 is TGTGCCAGCAGCCAATACGAGCGGGGGGGCCTCTGGGGCCAAGAGACCCAGTACTTC. Translating it yields CASSQYERGGLWGQETQYF.

The chain has TRBV6-5 and TRBJ2-2, with 8 bases fitting TRBD2. Germline V lookup: CDR1 MNHEY, CDR2 SVGAGI. There are 16 residues in the CDR3. With V trimmed by 1 base and J by 1 base, 2 bases remained unmatched. CDR3 protein: CASSYFLAGNTGELFF. The CDR3 region has the DNA TGTGCCAGCAGTTACTTCCTAGCGGGGAACACCGGGGAGCTGTTTTTT.

V usage is TRBV5-1 and J usage is TRBJ2-7; 9 bases agree with TRBD2. V was clipped by 5 bases and J by 4 bases; unmatched bases: 4. The germline V gene has CDR1 SGHRS and CDR2 YFSETQ. This CDR3 has 13 residues. The DNA of the CDR3 is TGCGCCAGCAGTGGGACTAGCACTTACGAGCAGTACTTC. Translating gives CASSGTSTYEQYF.